The clone carrying this T cell receptor beta chain has ten or more counts. The sample's time point: longitudinal time-point 2. For the unsorted libraries, 2 million PBMCs stored at -80 C served as input. This specimen belongs to a study of neurological immune-mediated disorders. Sequencing runs each generated in excess of 180 million TCR-beta sequences derived from 15-18 subjects. TCRdb recomputed calls from the 5' RACE reads with MiXCR, one row per CDR3 protein. The sample lists tens of thousands of distinct CDR3 sequences, about 5% seen once, with approximately 7.9% in the top ten. J gave up 2 bases and V 1 base, and 4 bases lay outside the gene matches. Germline CDR1 DFQATT, CDR2 SNEGSKA (reference sequence). The length of the CDR3 is 14 residues.

This chain connects TRBV20-1 to TRBJ1-2; 7 bases agree with TRBD1. This TCR was recovered from a woman aged 55-75 years with multiple sclerosis. Sequencing was done on a sample of PBMCs. CDR3 bases: TGCAGTGCTAGAGTCCAACAGGGGAACTATGGCTACACCTTC. This gives the protein CSARVQQGNYGYTF.